The rows below give T cell receptor beta chains drawn from one sample of a study of PD-L1 blockade in urothelial cancer. Sequencing was performed with immunoSEQ multiplex PCR; in TCRdb, only in-frame clones are kept and a portion is missing. The sample has some 45,000 clones, approximately 89% seen once. This sample comprised PBMCs, obtained around atezolizumab (anti-PD-L1) treatment. These receptors were collected from a man at least 80 years old with urothelial cancer. The CDR3 runs from the conserved cysteine through the conserved F or W. The D gene is left open where the match is weak. Not every row has a clone size; where given, it reads once, few, many or a size class.

j_gene: TRBJ1-3; v_gene: TRBV19; d_gene: NA; abundance: NA; CDR3aa: CATLGRGKGNTIYF; CDR3nt: TGTGCCACTCTCGGGCGGGGGAAGGGAAACACCATATATTTT
j_gene: TRBJ1-5; v_gene: TRBV6-1; d_gene: NA; abundance: NA; CDR3aa: CASTRLDSSNQPQHF; CDR3nt: TGTGCCAGCACTAGACTCGACAGTAGCAATCAGCCCCAGCATTTT
j_gene: TRBJ1-1; v_gene: TRBV6-6; d_gene: NA; abundance: NA; CDR3aa: CASSYLREGNTEAFF; CDR3nt: TGTGCCAGCAGTTACCTGAGGGAGGGGAACACTGAAGCTTTCTTT
j_gene: TRBJ2-7; v_gene: TRBV25-1; d_gene: NA; abundance: NA; CDR3aa: CASSGAGVLYF; CDR3nt: TGTGCCAGCAGTGGGGCAGGGGTTTTGTACTTC
j_gene: TRBJ1-1; v_gene: TRBV5-6; d_gene: NA; abundance: NA; CDR3aa: CASSLQGMNTEAFF; CDR3nt: TGTGCCAGCAGCTTGCAGGGAATGAACACTGAAGCTTTCTTT
j_gene: TRBJ1-3; v_gene: TRBV7-9; d_gene: TRBD1; abundance: NA; CDR3aa: CASSQRGPEGNTIYF; CDR3nt: TGTGCCAGCAGCCAAAGGGGGCCGGAGGGAAACACCATATATTTT
j_gene: TRBJ2-3; v_gene: TRBV10-1; d_gene: NA; abundance: NA; CDR3aa: CASSELHTDTQYF; CDR3nt: TGCGCCAGCAGTGAACTTCACACAGATACGCAGTATTTT
j_gene: TRBJ2-3; v_gene: TRBV4-1; d_gene: TRBD1; abundance: NA; CDR3aa: CASSPSGQGAPDTQYF; CDR3nt: TGCGCCAGCAGCCCTTCGGGACAGGGAGCCCCAGATACGCAGTATTTT
j_gene: TRBJ1-3; v_gene: TRBV27; d_gene: NA; abundance: NA; CDR3aa: CASRGFSGNTIYF; CDR3nt: TGTGCCAGCCGAGGCTTCTCTGGAAACACCATATATTTT
j_gene: TRBJ2-1; v_gene: TRBV28; d_gene: NA; abundance: NA; CDR3aa: CASYTLGGVNEQFF; CDR3nt: TGTGCCAGCTACACATTAGGCGGGGTCAATGAGCAGTTCTTC
j_gene: TRBJ2-1; v_gene: TRBV5-5; d_gene: NA; abundance: once; CDR3aa: CASSLSQYPSGGGYNEQFF; CDR3nt: TGTGCCAGCAGCTTGTCCCAATACCCTAGCGGAGGGGGCTACAATGAGCAGTTCTTC
j_gene: TRBJ2-5; v_gene: TRBV2; d_gene: NA; abundance: NA; CDR3aa: CASSQGPETETQYF; CDR3nt: TGTGCCAGCAGCCAGGGGCCCGAGACGGAGACCCAGTACTTC
j_gene: TRBJ2-5; v_gene: TRBV7-2; d_gene: NA; abundance: NA; CDR3aa: CASSLGQLETQYF; CDR3nt: TGTGCCAGCAGCTTAGGACAGCTAGAGACCCAGTACTTC
j_gene: TRBJ2-7; v_gene: TRBV6-5; d_gene: TRBD1; abundance: NA; CDR3aa: CASSWTGLDEQYF; CDR3nt: TGTGCCAGCAGTTGGACAGGGCTTGACGAGCAGTACTTC
j_gene: TRBJ2-1; v_gene: TRBV7-2; d_gene: NA; abundance: NA; CDR3aa: CASSLAGVNEQFF; CDR3nt: TGTGCCAGCAGCTTAGCGGGAGTCAATGAGCAGTTCTTC
j_gene: TRBJ2-1; v_gene: TRBV6-4; d_gene: NA; abundance: NA; CDR3aa: CASSPSGHYNEQFF; CDR3nt: TGTGCCAGCAGCCCATCGGGACACTACAATGAGCAGTTCTTC
j_gene: TRBJ1-2; v_gene: TRBV5-1; d_gene: NA; abundance: NA; CDR3aa: CASSLVGGQNYGYTF; CDR3nt: TGCGCCAGCAGCTTGGTCGGGGGTCAAAACTATGGCTACACCTTC
j_gene: TRBJ1-5; v_gene: TRBV2; d_gene: NA; abundance: NA; CDR3aa: CASSVSPLEASNQPQHF; CDR3nt: TGTGCCAGCAGTGTGTCTCCGCTTGAGGCGTCCAATCAGCCCCAGCATTTT
j_gene: TRBJ2-7; v_gene: TRBV9; d_gene: NA; abundance: NA; CDR3aa: CASSVEWGSEQYF; CDR3nt: TGTGCCAGCAGCGTAGAGTGGGGCAGCGAGCAGTACTTC
j_gene: TRBJ1-4; v_gene: TRBV4-1; d_gene: NA; abundance: NA; CDR3aa: CASSRADEKLFF; CDR3nt: TGCGCCAGCAGCCGGGCCGATGAAAAACTGTTTTTT
j_gene: TRBJ1-2; v_gene: TRBV19; d_gene: NA; abundance: few; CDR3aa: CASTESSRGYGYTF; CDR3nt: TGTGCCAGTACGGAATCGTCAAGGGGCTATGGCTACACCTTC
j_gene: TRBJ1-4; v_gene: TRBV28; d_gene: TRBD1; abundance: few; CDR3aa: CASRGQGGNEKLFF; CDR3nt: TGTGCCAGCAGGGGACAGGGAGGGAATGAAAAACTGTTTTTT
j_gene: TRBJ2-7; v_gene: TRBV27; d_gene: NA; abundance: NA; CDR3aa: CASSTADSYYEQYF; CDR3nt: TGTGCCAGCAGTACCGCGGACTCGTACTACGAGCAGTACTTC
j_gene: TRBJ2-7; v_gene: TRBV6-6; d_gene: NA; abundance: NA; CDR3aa: CASTSPGFGEQYF; CDR3nt: TGTGCCAGCACCTCACCAGGGTTTGGGGAGCAGTACTTC
j_gene: TRBJ1-2; v_gene: TRBV5-8; d_gene: NA; abundance: NA; CDR3aa: CASSSGQSGYGYTF; CDR3nt: TGTGCCAGCAGCAGCGGACAGTCGGGCTATGGCTACACCTTC
j_gene: TRBJ1-2; v_gene: TRBV5-1; d_gene: NA; abundance: medium-sized; CDR3aa: CASSLDQGSLGYTF; CDR3nt: TGCGCCAGCAGCTTGGATCAGGGGTCCCTTGGCTACACCTTC
j_gene: TRBJ1-1; v_gene: TRBV9; d_gene: NA; abundance: NA; CDR3aa: CASSVGLEDTEAFF; CDR3nt: TGTGCCAGCAGCGTAGGACTGGAGGACACTGAAGCTTTCTTT
j_gene: TRBJ2-2; v_gene: TRBV27; d_gene: TRBD1; abundance: NA; CDR3aa: CASTHTGGSGELFF; CDR3nt: TGTGCCAGCACCCACACAGGGGGCAGCGGGGAGCTGTTTTTT
j_gene: TRBJ2-7; v_gene: TRBV30; d_gene: NA; abundance: NA; CDR3aa: CAWTLSEGRPTDTRPYEQYF; CDR3nt: TGTGCCTGGACCCTCTCGGAAGGTCGGCCAACGGACACCAGACCCTACGAGCAGTACTTC
j_gene: TRBJ1-1; v_gene: TRBV5-1; d_gene: TRBD1; abundance: NA; CDR3aa: CASSSTLGTGGVAFF; CDR3nt: TGCGCCAGCAGCTCAACTCTCGGGACAGGGGGAGTCGCTTTCTTT
j_gene: TRBJ1-1; v_gene: TRBV5-1; d_gene: NA; abundance: NA; CDR3aa: CASSLASVNTEAFF; CDR3nt: TGCGCCAGCAGCTTGGCTTCGGTGAACACTGAAGCTTTCTTT
j_gene: TRBJ1-2; v_gene: TRBV7-2; d_gene: TRBD1; abundance: few; CDR3aa: CASSPPGQAGVYGYTF; CDR3nt: TGTGCCAGCAGCCCCCCAGGACAGGCTGGAGTGTATGGCTACACCTTC
j_gene: TRBJ2-1; v_gene: TRBV18; d_gene: TRBD1; abundance: NA; CDR3aa: CASSPTGGNEQFF; CDR3nt: TGTGCCAGCTCCCCTACAGGGGGCAATGAGCAGTTCTTC
j_gene: TRBJ2-1; v_gene: TRBV5-1; d_gene: TRBD2; abundance: NA; CDR3aa: CASSLTSGRAGEQFF; CDR3nt: TGCGCCAGCAGCTTGACTAGCGGGAGGGCAGGTGAGCAGTTCTTC
j_gene: TRBJ1-1; v_gene: TRBV21-1; d_gene: NA; abundance: NA; CDR3aa: CASSKNELTEAFF; CDR3nt: TGTGCCAGCAGCAAAAACGAACTCACTGAAGCTTTCTTT
j_gene: TRBJ2-5; v_gene: TRBV29-1; d_gene: NA; abundance: NA; CDR3aa: CSVRQIGETQYF; CDR3nt: TGCAGCGTTCGACAGATTGGGGAGACCCAGTACTTC
j_gene: TRBJ2-3; v_gene: TRBV19; d_gene: TRBD2; abundance: NA; CDR3aa: CASSRPTSGSVDTQYF; CDR3nt: TGTGCCAGTAGTAGGCCGACTAGCGGGAGTGTAGATACGCAGTATTTT
j_gene: TRBJ1-5; v_gene: TRBV19; d_gene: NA; abundance: NA; CDR3aa: CASSIQGPGQPQHF; CDR3nt: TGTGCCAGTAGTATACAGGGTCCGGGTCAACCCCAGCATTTT
j_gene: TRBJ2-2; v_gene: TRBV30; d_gene: TRBD1; abundance: NA; CDR3aa: CAWSVPDRAGELFF; CDR3nt: TGTGCCTGGAGTGTGCCGGACAGGGCCGGGGAGCTGTTTTTT
j_gene: TRBJ2-3; v_gene: TRBV19; d_gene: TRBD2; abundance: NA; CDR3aa: CASSDGRAGDTQYF; CDR3nt: TGTGCCAGTAGTGACGGGAGGGCGGGAGATACGCAGTATTTT
j_gene: TRBJ2-1; v_gene: TRBV5-1; d_gene: TRBD1; abundance: NA; CDR3aa: CASSFRDSQADEQFF; CDR3nt: TGCGCCAGCAGCTTCCGGGACAGTCAAGCCGATGAGCAGTTCTTC
j_gene: TRBJ1-4; v_gene: TRBV28; d_gene: TRBD1; abundance: NA; CDR3aa: CASRNRGQGEKLFF; CDR3nt: TGTGCCAGCAGAAACAGGGGGCAGGGGGAAAAACTGTTTTTT
j_gene: TRBJ1-2; v_gene: TRBV25-1; d_gene: NA; abundance: NA; CDR3aa: CANHEGDYGYTF; CDR3nt: TGTGCCAACCATGAAGGGGACTATGGCTACACCTTC
j_gene: TRBJ2-7; v_gene: TRBV2; d_gene: NA; abundance: once; CDR3aa: CASSDYYEQYF; CDR3nt: TGTGCCAGCAGCGACTACTACGAGCAGTACTTC
j_gene: TRBJ2-3; v_gene: TRBV5-6; d_gene: TRBD2; abundance: NA; CDR3aa: CASSFPSGGGRSTDTQYF; CDR3nt: TGTGCCAGCAGCTTTCCTAGCGGTGGGGGACGTAGCACAGATACGCAGTATTTT
j_gene: TRBJ2-1; v_gene: TRBV6-4; d_gene: TRBD2; abundance: NA; CDR3aa: CASSDIHTKREGRPYNEQFF; CDR3nt: TGTGCCAGCAGTGACATACATACAAAGCGGGAGGGCCGCCCCTACAATGAGCAGTTCTTC
j_gene: TRBJ1-1; v_gene: TRBV19; d_gene: NA; abundance: NA; CDR3aa: CASIRGLNTEAFF; CDR3nt: TGTGCCAGTATACGGGGATTGAACACTGAAGCTTTCTTT
j_gene: TRBJ1-1; v_gene: TRBV30; d_gene: NA; abundance: NA; CDR3aa: CAWSVRENTEAFF; CDR3nt: TGTGCCTGGAGTGTACGGGAGAACACTGAAGCTTTCTTT
j_gene: TRBJ1-5; v_gene: TRBV27; d_gene: TRBD1; abundance: NA; CDR3aa: CATSRQGEQPQHF; CDR3nt: TGTGCCACTTCCCGGCAGGGGGAACAGCCCCAGCATTTT
j_gene: TRBJ2-7; v_gene: TRBV19; d_gene: NA; abundance: few; CDR3aa: CASGRKGTSPNEQYF; CDR3nt: TGTGCCAGTGGGAGAAAGGGCACGAGTCCCAACGAGCAGTACTTC
j_gene: TRBJ2-1; v_gene: TRBV27; d_gene: TRBD2; abundance: NA; CDR3aa: CASSPLTSGERYNEQFF; CDR3nt: TGTGCCAGCAGTCCCCTTACTAGCGGGGAACGTTACAATGAGCAGTTCTTC
j_gene: TRBJ2-1; v_gene: TRBV11-2; d_gene: TRBD2; abundance: NA; CDR3aa: CASSLRGLAGGLRYEQFF; CDR3nt: TGTGCCAGCAGCTTACGCGGGCTAGCGGGAGGGCTAAGGTATGAGCAGTTCTTC
j_gene: TRBJ1-1; v_gene: TRBV2; d_gene: NA; abundance: NA; CDR3aa: CASQVNTEAFF; CDR3nt: TGTGCCAGCCAGGTAAACACTGAAGCTTTCTTT
j_gene: TRBJ1-2; v_gene: TRBV5-5; d_gene: NA; abundance: NA; CDR3aa: CASSLEGIANYGYTF; CDR3nt: TGTGCCAGCAGCTTGGAGGGGATAGCTAACTATGGCTACACCTTC
j_gene: TRBJ2-1; v_gene: TRBV2; d_gene: NA; abundance: NA; CDR3aa: CASSPRRGMSSYNEQFF; CDR3nt: TGTGCCAGCAGTCCCCGTCGGGGTATGAGCTCCTACAATGAGCAGTTCTTC